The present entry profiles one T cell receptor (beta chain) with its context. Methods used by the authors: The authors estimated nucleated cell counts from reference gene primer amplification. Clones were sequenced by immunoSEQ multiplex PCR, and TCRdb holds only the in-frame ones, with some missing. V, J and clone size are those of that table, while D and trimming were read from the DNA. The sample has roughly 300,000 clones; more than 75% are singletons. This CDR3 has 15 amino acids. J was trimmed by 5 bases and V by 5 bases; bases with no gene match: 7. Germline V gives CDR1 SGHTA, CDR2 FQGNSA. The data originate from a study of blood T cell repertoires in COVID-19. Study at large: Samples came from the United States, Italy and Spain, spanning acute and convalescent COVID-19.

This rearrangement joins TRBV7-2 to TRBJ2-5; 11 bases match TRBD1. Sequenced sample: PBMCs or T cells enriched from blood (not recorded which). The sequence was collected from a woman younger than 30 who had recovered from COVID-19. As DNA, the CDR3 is TGTGCCAGCAGCACGGGGACAGGGGGGAGGGAGACCCAGTACTTC. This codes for CASSTGTGGRETQYF.